This TCR beta chain is drawn from a study of metastatic and nonmetastatic thyroid tumors. About the research overall: Comparative analysis of repertoires was undertaken across blood and tumor or nodule tissue obtained from malignant and benign thyroid patients.

This clone was seen a few times. Its specificity is unknown. As handled by the study authors: What underpinned the distant-metastasis classifier for papillary thyroid cancer was the set of CDR3 differences across clinicopathological groups. TCRdb re-analyzed the PCR reads through MiXCR. TCRdb, rather than the study authors, made the V and J calls. The repertoire holds 3,700 or so clones, with approximately 40% as singletons. No patient had received any treatment before thyroid surgery. Study-wide results and caveats: Patients with malignant thyroid tumors reportedly had significantly higher TCR beta diversity than those with benign nodules, in blood and tumor.

The sequencing sample was made of tumor tissue. The sequence was collected from a male donor with papillary thyroid cancer or a benign thyroid nodule (not recorded which). Some clones in this sample may be carry-over from other donors' samples.

The CDR3 DNA sequence: TGTGCCAGCAGCTTGGCAGACTATGGCTACACCTTC. It yields the protein CASSLADYGYTF. This rearrangement joins TRBV7-8 to TRBJ1-2; D gene uncertain. The CDR3 spans 12 residues. CDR1 and CDR2 (germline): SGHVS, FQNEAQ. Deletions cut 3 bases from V and 3 bases from J, with 5 bases between.